The next 9 T cell receptor beta chains were all read from a single sample in a study of chemoradiotherapy in HPV16-positive cancers (dated by TCRdb to the early 2020s). The library was produced with the immunoSEQ multiplex PCR assay. The source is immuneACCESS, and TCRdb retained only in-frame sequences with V and J called. Part of the clones is not carried over; for the studies checked, unresolved V genes explain less than half of this, and the remainder is unexplained. The sample table holds 30,000 to 50,000 clones, of which roughly three quarters were seen once. Under 5.5% of the sample comes from the top ten. The sample was blood, taken from a patient who underwent chemoradiotherapy. The receptors shown here come from a human donor with HPV-associated anogenital cancer.

By frequency in the sample, this clone is medium-sized. The V gene is TRBV19, the J gene TRBJ2-5; 7 bases map to TRBD2. The CDR3 sequence is 15 residues long. CDR1 and CDR2 (germline): LNHDA, SQIVND (reference sequence). V gave up 1 base and J gave up 3 bases; unmatched junction bases: 5. This CDR3 is CASSIVSSGKETQYF. CDR3 bases: TGTGCCAGTAGTATAGTGTCTAGCGGTAAAGAGACCCAGTACTTC.

Only a few counts were recorded for this clone. The rearrangement uses TRBV7-2 and TRBJ1-2; D remains ambiguous. Germline V gene data show CDR1 as SGHTA and CDR2 as FQGNSA. The V and J ends lost 9 bases and 8 bases respectively, with 13 bases between them. The CDR3 runs 11 residues. CDR3 in amino acids: CARPTAEGYTF. The CDR3 nucleotides read TGTGCCAGACCGACGGCGGAGGGCTACACCTTC.

V gene TRBV4-3 combines with J gene TRBJ1-2; D gene uncertain. CDR1 is LGHNA, CDR2 YSLEER, per germline. The CDR3 consists of 15 residues. The germline V and J ends were trimmed by 6 bases and 2 bases, with 16 bases remaining between them. Here the CDR3 reads CASSQLLGSNYGYTF. Written as DNA, the CDR3 is TGCGCCAGCAGTCAACTTTTGGGCTCGAACTATGGCTACACCTTC.

The CDR3 DNA reads TGTGCCAGCGGACGGGAGAACACTGAAGCTTTCTTT. Protein: CASGRENTEAFF. This chain joins TRBV6-1 and TRBJ1-1; D unclear. The CDR3 runs 12 residues. The germline CDR1 and CDR2 sequences are MNHNS and SASEGT. V was shortened by 8 bases and J by 1 base, with 8 bases between the two germline ends.

In its sample, this clone was seen a few times. CDR3 in amino acids: CASSGLAGGLDNEQFF. The CDR3 DNA reads TGTGCCAGCAGCGGACTAGCGGGGGGGCTTGACAATGAGCAGTTCTTC. This sequence joins TRBV7-8 and TRBJ2-1; TRBD2 matches at 15 bases. J gave up 5 bases and V 5 bases, and 4 bases lay outside the gene matches. The CDR3 sequence is 16 residues long. The V gene's germline CDR1 is SGHVS and CDR2 FQNEAQ.

The chain uses TRBV7-3 and TRBJ2-3; the match to TRBD2 covers 9 bases. The CDR3 is 17 amino acids. CDR1 and CDR2 (germline): SGHTA, FQGTGA. V trimming: 1 base; J trimming: 1 base; junction bases outside the gene matches: 6. CDR3 sequence reads: CASSLNLAGSGTDTQYF. CDR3 nucleotide sequence: TGTGCCAGCAGCTTAAACCTAGCGGGGTCTGGCACAGATACGCAGTATTTT. The full variable domain, in which reference TRBV7-3 and TRBJ2-3 provide the parts outside the CDR3, is GAGVSQTPSNKVTEKGKYVELRCDPISGHTALYWYRQSLGQGPEFLIYFQGTGAADDSGLPNDRFFAVRPEGSVSTLKIQRTERGDSAVYLCASSLNLAGSGTDTQYFGPGTRLTVL.

This chain links TRBV14 with TRBJ1-2; TRBD1 is a possible D gene (5 bases). CDR1 is SGHDN, CDR2 FVKESK, per germline. The CDR3 covers 14 residues. The ends were cut back, 0 bases at V and 8 bases at J, with 13 bases in the middle. The CDR3: CASSQDLGHGGYTF. CDR3 nucleotide sequence: TGTGCCAGCAGCCAAGACTTGGGGCACGGGGGCTACACCTTC.

The V gene is TRBV5-1, the J gene TRBJ2-3, with D perhaps matching TRBD1 (5 bases). CDR1 is SGHRS, CDR2 YFSETQ, per germline. The CDR3 extends over 16 amino acids. V was cut by 4 bases and J by 2 bases, with 17 bases left in between. The CDR3 here is CASSDGAGSNTDTQYF. Here the CDR3 DNA reads TGCGCCAGCAGCGATGGGGCTGGGTCCAACACAGATACGCAGTATTTT.

V gene TRBV5-1 combines with J gene TRBJ1-3; the D gene is possibly TRBD1 (5 bases). The CDR3 loop spans 14 amino acids. V shed 3 bases and J shed 1 base, with 8 bases lying between them. Germline lookup yields CDR1 SGHRS and CDR2 YFSETQ. CDR3 nucleotides: TGCGCCAGCAGCTCCCAGGGTTCTGGAAACACCATATATTTT. It yields the protein CASSSQGSGNTIYF.